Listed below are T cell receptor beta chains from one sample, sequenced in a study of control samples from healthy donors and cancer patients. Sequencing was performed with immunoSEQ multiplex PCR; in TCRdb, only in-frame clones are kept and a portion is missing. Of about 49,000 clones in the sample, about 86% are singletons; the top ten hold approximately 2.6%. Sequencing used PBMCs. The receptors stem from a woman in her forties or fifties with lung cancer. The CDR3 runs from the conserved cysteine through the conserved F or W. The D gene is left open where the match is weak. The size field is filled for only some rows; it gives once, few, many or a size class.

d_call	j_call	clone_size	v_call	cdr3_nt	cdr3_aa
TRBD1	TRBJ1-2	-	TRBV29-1	TGCAGCGTTGAGGGGGGACAGGGCTATGGCTACACCTTC	CSVEGGQGYGYTF
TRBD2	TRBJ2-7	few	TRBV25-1	TGTGCCGCTAGGGCGGGGGGCAAGTACTACGAGCAGTACTTC	CAARAGGKYYEQYF
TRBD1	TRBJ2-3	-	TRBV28	TGTGCCAGCAGCGGGACAGTTCCCGGGGGCACAGATACGCAGTATTTT	CASSGTVPGGTDTQYF
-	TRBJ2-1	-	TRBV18	TGTGCCAGCTCACCAATGGGGACCCAGTACAATGAGCAGTTCTTC	CASSPMGTQYNEQFF
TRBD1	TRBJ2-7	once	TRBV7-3	TGTGCCAGCAGCGTAGACAGGGGTCCGTCCTACGAGCAGTACTTC	CASSVDRGPSYEQYF
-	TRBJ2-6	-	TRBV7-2	TGTGCCAGCAGCCCGGGCAATAGTGGGGCCAACGTCCTGACTTTC	CASSPGNSGANVLTF
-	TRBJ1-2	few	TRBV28	TGTGCCAGCAGTTTATCCGGATTAGATAATAACTATGGCTACACCTTC	CASSLSGLDNNYGYTF
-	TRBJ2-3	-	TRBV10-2	TGCGCCAGCAGATTGGGACGGACTAGCACAGATACGCAGTATTTT	CASRLGRTSTDTQYF
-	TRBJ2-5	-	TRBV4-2	TGTGCCAGCAGCCAAGCAGGGGCCGAAGAGACCCAGTACTTC	CASSQAGAEETQYF
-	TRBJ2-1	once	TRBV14	TGTGCCAGCAGCCAAGGGGACTCGAAATACAATGAGCAGTTCTTC	CASSQGDSKYNEQFF
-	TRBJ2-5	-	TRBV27	TGTGCCAGCGGCCAAGAGACCCAGTACTTC	CASGQETQYF
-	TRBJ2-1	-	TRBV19	TGTGCCAGTAGTATGGTAACAGGAGGTAACAATGAGCAGTTCTTC	CASSMVTGGNNEQFF
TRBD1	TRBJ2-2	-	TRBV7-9	TGTGCCAGCAGCTTAGCGTGGGGGACAGGAGATAACACCGGGGAGCTGTTTTTT	CASSLAWGTGDNTGELFF
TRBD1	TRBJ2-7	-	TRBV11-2	TGTGCCAGCAGCCTAACGACAGGGCGAATCTACGAGCAGTACTTC	CASSLTTGRIYEQYF
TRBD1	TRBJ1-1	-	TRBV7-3	TGTGCCAGCAGCTTAAGAGGGGGCGACACTGAAGCTTTCTTT	CASSLRGGDTEAFF
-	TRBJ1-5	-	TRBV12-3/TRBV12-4	TGTGCCAGCAGCAGGACAGTTGATCAGCCCCAGCATTTT	CASSRTVDQPQHF
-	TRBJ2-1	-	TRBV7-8	TGTGCCAGCAGCGGTCCAACAGGGCCGGGACGGAATGAGCAGTTCTTC	CASSGPTGPGRNEQFF
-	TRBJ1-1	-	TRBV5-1	TGCGCCAGCAGCTTGGGCACCGCAAACACTGAAGCTTTCTTT	CASSLGTANTEAFF
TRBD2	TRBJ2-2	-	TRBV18	TGTGCCAGCTCACCAGGACTAGCCACCGGGGAGCTGTTTTTT	CASSPGLATGELFF
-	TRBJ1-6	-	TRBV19	TGTGCCAGTAGTCGACAGGTTGATTCACCCCTCCACTTT	CASSRQVDSPLHF
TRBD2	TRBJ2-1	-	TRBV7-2	TGTGCCAGCAGCATTAGCGGGGGGGCGCGGGAGCAGTTCTTC	CASSISGGAREQFF
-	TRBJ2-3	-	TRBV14	TGTGCCAGCAGCCAAAGAATAGGACACAACACAGATACGCAGTATTTT	CASSQRIGHNTDTQYF
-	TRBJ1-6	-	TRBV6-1	TGTGCCAGCAGTGAATTACAGGGTTCAGGTCCACCCCTCCACTTT	CASSELQGSGPPLHF
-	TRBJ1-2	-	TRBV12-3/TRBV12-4	TGTGCCAGCAGTTTAGGGCAGGGTGATGGCTACACCTTC	CASSLGQGDGYTF
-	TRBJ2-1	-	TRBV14	TGTGCCAGCAGCCAAAGGGGCCTAACCTCCTACAATGAGCAGTTCTTC	CASSQRGLTSYNEQFF
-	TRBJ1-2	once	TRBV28	TGTGCCAGCAGTTTGGTTCCCGCGAGAGGCTACACCTTC	CASSLVPARGYTF
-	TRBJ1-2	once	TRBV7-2	TGTGCCAGCAGCTTAGCGCTTAGAGGTGGCTACACCTTC	CASSLALRGGYTF
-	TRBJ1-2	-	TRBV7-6	TGTGCCAGCAGCTTATACGGGGGGAGCCGCTATGGCTACACCTTC	CASSLYGGSRYGYTF
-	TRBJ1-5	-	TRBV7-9	TGTGCCAGCAGCAACGACAGGACCCGCAATCAGCCCCAGCATTTT	CASSNDRTRNQPQHF
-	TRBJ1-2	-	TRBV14	TGTGCCAGCAGCCAAGATTTCTATGGCTACACCTTC	CASSQDFYGYTF
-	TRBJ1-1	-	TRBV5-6	TGTGCCAGCAGCTTGGTCAGGGACACTGAAGCTTTCTTT	CASSLVRDTEAFF
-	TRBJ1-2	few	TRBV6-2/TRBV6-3	TGTGCCAGCAGTAAACGACAGCTTCCTAACTATGGCTACACCTTC	CASSKRQLPNYGYTF
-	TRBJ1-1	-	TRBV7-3	TGTGCCAGCAGCTTAACGGGGGGAGGATTGGCTTTCTTT	CASSLTGGGLAFF
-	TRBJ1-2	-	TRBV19	TGTGCCAGTAACTCCTTGCAGGGATTCTATGGCTACACCTTC	CASNSLQGFYGYTF
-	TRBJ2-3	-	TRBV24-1	TGTGCCACCAGTGCTCCCCACCCCACAGATACGCAGTATTTT	CATSAPHPTDTQYF
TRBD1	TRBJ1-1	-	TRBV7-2	TGTGCCAGCAGGCGAACAGGGGGGACCGCTGAAGCTTTCTTT	CASRRTGGTAEAFF
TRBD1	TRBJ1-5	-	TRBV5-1	TGCGCCAGCAGCTTGGATCCAGGGGGCCGCCAGCCCCAGCATTTT	CASSLDPGGRQPQHF
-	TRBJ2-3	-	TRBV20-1	TGCAGTGCTAGTCGCCGGGGGGCGGGTTTCGCAGATACGCAGTATTTT	CSASRRGAGFADTQYF
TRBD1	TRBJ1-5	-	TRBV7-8	TGTGCCAGCAGCTCCGGACAGGGCCACATCAATCAGCCCCAGCATTTT	CASSSGQGHINQPQHF
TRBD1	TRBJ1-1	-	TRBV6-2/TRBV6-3	TGTGCCAGCAGTTACCCCACAGGGGGGGACACTGAAGCTTTCTTT	CASSYPTGGDTEAFF
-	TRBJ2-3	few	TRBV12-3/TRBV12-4	TGTGCCACCGGACGGAGCACAGATACGCAGTATTTT	CATGRSTDTQYF
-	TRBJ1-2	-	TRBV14	TGTGCCAGCAGTCGGGAGGGGAGGAACTATGGCTACACCTTC	CASSREGRNYGYTF
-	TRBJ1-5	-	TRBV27	TGTGCCAGCAGTCCGTCGGGTCAGCCCCAGCATTTT	CASSPSGQPQHF
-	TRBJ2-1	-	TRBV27	TGTGCCAGCAGTTTAGGGTCCCTGGGGAATGAGCAGTTCTTC	CASSLGSLGNEQFF
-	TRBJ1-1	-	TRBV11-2	TGTGCCAGCAGCCTCCTCTACGGGAACCTGGGCACTGAAGCTTTCTTT	CASSLLYGNLGTEAFF